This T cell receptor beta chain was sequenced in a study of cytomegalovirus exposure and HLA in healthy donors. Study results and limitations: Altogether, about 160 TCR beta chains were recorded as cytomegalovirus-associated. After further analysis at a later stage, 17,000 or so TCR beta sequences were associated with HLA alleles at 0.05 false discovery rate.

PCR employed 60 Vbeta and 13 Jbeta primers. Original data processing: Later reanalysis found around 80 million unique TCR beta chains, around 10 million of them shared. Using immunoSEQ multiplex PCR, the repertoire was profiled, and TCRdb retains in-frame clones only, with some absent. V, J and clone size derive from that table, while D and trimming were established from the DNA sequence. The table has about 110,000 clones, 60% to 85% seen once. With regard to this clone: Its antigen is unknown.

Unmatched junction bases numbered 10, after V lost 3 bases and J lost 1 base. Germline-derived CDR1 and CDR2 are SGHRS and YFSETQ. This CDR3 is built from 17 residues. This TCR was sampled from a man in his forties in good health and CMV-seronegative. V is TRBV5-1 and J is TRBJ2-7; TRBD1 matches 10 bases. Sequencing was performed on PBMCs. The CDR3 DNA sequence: TGCGCCAGCAGCTCCCGGCGGGGACAGGGGCTATCCTACGAGCAGTACTTC. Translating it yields CASSSRRGQGLSYEQYF.